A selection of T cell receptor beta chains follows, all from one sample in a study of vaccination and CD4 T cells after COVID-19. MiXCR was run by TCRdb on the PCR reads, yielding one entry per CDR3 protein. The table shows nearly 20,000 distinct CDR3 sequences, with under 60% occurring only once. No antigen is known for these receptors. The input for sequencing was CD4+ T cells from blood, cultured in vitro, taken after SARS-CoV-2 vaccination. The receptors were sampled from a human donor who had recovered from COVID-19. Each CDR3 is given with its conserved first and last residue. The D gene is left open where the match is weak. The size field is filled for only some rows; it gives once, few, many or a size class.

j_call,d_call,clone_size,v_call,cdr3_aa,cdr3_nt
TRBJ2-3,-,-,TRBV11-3,CASSPRSGGWADTQYF,TGTGCCAGCAGCCCCCGGAGTGGGGGGTGGGCAGATACGCAGTATTTT
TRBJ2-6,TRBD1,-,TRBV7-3,CASSLTGTAGSGANVLTF,TGTGCCAGCAGCTTGACGGGGACAGCTGGCTCTGGGGCCAACGTCCTGACTTTC
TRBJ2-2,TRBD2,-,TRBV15,CATSRAPGEGLFF,TGTGCCACCAGCAGAGCTCCCGGGGAGGGGCTGTTTTTT
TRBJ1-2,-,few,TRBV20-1,CSAPPSGSAGYTF,TGCAGTGCCCCCCCCTCAGGGTCGGCTGGCTACACCTTC
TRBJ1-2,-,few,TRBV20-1,CSAGDLLRGYGYTF,TGCAGTGCTGGGGACCTACTTCGGGGCTATGGCTACACCTTC
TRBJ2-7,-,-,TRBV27,CASSFGGISYEQYF,TGTGCCAGCAGTTTTGGGGGGATCTCCTACGAGCAGTACTTC
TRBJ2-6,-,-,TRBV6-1,CASNFGGIPSGANVLTF,TGTGCCAGCAACTTCGGGGGAATCCCCTCTGGGGCCAACGTCCTGACTTTC
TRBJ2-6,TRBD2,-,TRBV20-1,CSASMGLGGGPPSGANVLTF,TGCAGTGCTAGTATGGGTCTTGGGGGAGGGCCCCCCTCCGGGGCCAACGTCCTGACTTTC
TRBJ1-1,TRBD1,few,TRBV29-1,CSVGTGVNTEAFF,TGCAGCGTTGGGACAGGGGTGAACACTGAAGCTTTCTTT
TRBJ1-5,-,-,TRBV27,CASSLNPDGSNQPQHF,TGTGCCAGCAGTTTAAACCCGGACGGTAGCAATCAGCCCCAGCATTTT
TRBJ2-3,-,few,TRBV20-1,CSAPPPPWADTQYF,TGCAGTGCTCCACCACCCCCATGGGCAGATACGCAGTATTTT
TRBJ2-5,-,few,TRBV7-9,CASSLSWDGEQETQYF,TGTGCCAGCAGCTTGTCTTGGGACGGAGAACAAGAGACCCAGTACTTC
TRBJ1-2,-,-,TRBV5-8,CASSYGGSDGYTF,TGTGCCAGCAGCTATGGGGGAAGCGATGGCTACACCTTC
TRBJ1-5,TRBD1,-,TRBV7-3,CASSRKRRGQVSNQPQHF,TGTGCCAGCAGCCGGAAAAGGAGAGGACAGGTTAGCAATCAGCCCCAGCATTTT
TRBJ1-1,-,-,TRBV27,CASSPGSTPNTEAFF,TGTGCCAGCAGTCCCGGGAGTACACCAAACACTGAAGCTTTCTTT
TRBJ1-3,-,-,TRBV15,CATSARTNAGNTIYF,TGTGCCACCAGCGCCCGGACAAATGCTGGAAACACCATATATTTT
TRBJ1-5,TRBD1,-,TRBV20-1,CSARAVTGGQPQHF,TGCAGTGCTAGAGCGGTGACAGGGGGACAGCCCCAGCATTTT
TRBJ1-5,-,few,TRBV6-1,CASSPPEAPQHF,TGTGCCAGCAGTCCCCCAGAAGCTCCCCAGCATTTT
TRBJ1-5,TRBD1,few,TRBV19,CASSPPTGGYEPQHF,TGTGCCAGTAGTCCACCGACAGGGGGTTACGAGCCCCAGCATTTT
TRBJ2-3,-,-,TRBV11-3,CATSDGTDTQYF,TGTGCCACCTCCGACGGCACAGATACGCAGTATTTT
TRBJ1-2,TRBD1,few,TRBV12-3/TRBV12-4,CASSLDGQGQSTF,TGTGCCAGCAGTTTAGACGGACAGGGTCAATCCACCTTC
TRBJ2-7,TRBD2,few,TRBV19,CASNPGTSGYEQYF,TGTGCCAGTAACCCCGGGACTAGCGGCTACGAGCAGTACTTC
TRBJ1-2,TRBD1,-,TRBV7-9,CASSRGQGGLGYTF,TGCGCCAGCAGCCGCGGACAGGGGGGCCTCGGCTACACCTTC
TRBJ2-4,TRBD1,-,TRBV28,CASRDRVSKNIQYF,TGTGCCAGCAGGGACAGGGTGTCCAAAAACATTCAGTACTTC
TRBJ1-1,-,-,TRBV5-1,CASSLAGDTEAFF,TGCGCCAGCAGCTTGGCGGGGGACACTGAAGCTTTCTTT
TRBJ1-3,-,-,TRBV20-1,CSARDFTGPSGNTIYF,TGCAGTGCTAGGGACTTCACCGGGCCCTCTGGAAACACCATATATTTT
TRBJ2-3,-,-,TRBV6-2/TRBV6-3,CASRGAGRTDTQYF,TGTGCCAGCAGGGGGGCCGGGCGGACGGATACGCAGTATTTT
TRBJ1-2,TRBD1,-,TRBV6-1,CASRGSGGYGYTF,TGTGCCAGCAGGGGGTCAGGGGGTTATGGCTACACCTTC
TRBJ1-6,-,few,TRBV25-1,CASSSPGIDNSPLHF,TGTGCCAGCAGTAGCCCGGGGATCGATAATTCACCCCTCCACTTT
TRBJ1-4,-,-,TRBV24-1,CATSDPYREKLFF,TGTGCCACCAGTGATCCATACAGGGAAAAACTGTTTTTT
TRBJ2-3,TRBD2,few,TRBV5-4,CASSLISGRAELTDTQYF,TGTGCCAGCAGCTTGATCAGCGGGAGGGCCGAACTGACAGATACGCAGTATTTT
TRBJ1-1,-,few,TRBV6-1,CASSLSSMADTEAFF,TGTGCCAGCAGCCTGTCTTCAATGGCGGACACTGAAGCTTTCTTT
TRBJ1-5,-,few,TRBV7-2,CASSLVAGAQPQHF,TGTGCCAGCAGCTTAGTGGCGGGGGCTCAGCCCCAGCATTTT
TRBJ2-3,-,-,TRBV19,CASSIRVGADTQYF,TGTGCCAGTAGTATACGAGTTGGCGCAGATACGCAGTATTTT
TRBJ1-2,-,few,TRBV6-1,CASSPNRHRGYTF,TGTGCCAGCAGCCCTAACAGGCATCGGGGCTACACCTTC
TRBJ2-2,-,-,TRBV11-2,CASSLDGSVHTGELFF,TGTGCCAGCAGCTTAGACGGTAGCGTCCACACCGGGGAGCTGTTTTTT
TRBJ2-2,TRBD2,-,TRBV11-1,CASSRRLAGVAGELFF,TGTGCCAGCAGTCGGAGACTAGCGGGGGTGGCCGGGGAGCTGTTTTTT
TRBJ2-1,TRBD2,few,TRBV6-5,CASSYPAGENEQFF,TGTGCCAGCAGTTACCCAGCGGGAGAAAATGAGCAGTTCTTC
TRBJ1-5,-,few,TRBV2,CASLAGYNQPQHF,TGTGCCAGCCTTGCGGGATACAATCAGCCCCAGCATTTT
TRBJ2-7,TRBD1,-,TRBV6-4,CARPGQGGLGPYEQYF,TGTGCCCGACCGGGACAGGGGGGATTGGGCCCCTACGAGCAGTACTTC